This TCR beta chain was observed in a study of shared clonotypes between healthy human individuals. In the original processing: Owing to the provision of junction-only sequences devoid of quality scores by immunoSEQ, filtering differed. Sequencing was performed with immunoSEQ multiplex PCR; in TCRdb, only in-frame clones are kept and a portion is missing. The V and J calls and the clone size are those of that table, but D and trimming were determined from the DNA. Here the sample spans some 2,500,000 clones, approximately 93% being singletons. V was cut by 8 bases and J by 0 bases, with 26 bases left in between. The CDR3 is 19 residues long. Recent acute infections and vaccinations were absent in the healthy HIV-negative adult donors. The donor cohort consisted entirely of Caucasian adults residing in Nashville, Tennessee.

The sequenced sample was naive CD4+ T cells from PBMCs. Subset specified: CD45RA+ positively selected. This sequence joins TRBV23-1 and TRBJ2-1; D is unclear. TRBV23-1 is known as an ORF, though its function is uncertain. This receptor was obtained from a young man in good health. Some clones in this sample may be carry-over from other donors' samples. This CDR3 is CASGRKPTLPTNSYNEQFF. The CDR3 nucleotides read TGCGCCAGCGGACGAAAACCGACCTTACCCACAAACTCCTACAATGAGCAGTTCTTC.